The 8 T cell receptor beta chains below were found in one sample sequenced in a study of Ad26.COV2.S vaccination and SARS-CoV-2 variants. Specified treatment: around 19 received Ad26.COV2.S at low or high dose, single or two shots; 5 received placebo; per-sample allocation not given. All samples were drawn on day 63, counting from the first vaccine or placebo injection. Using immunoSEQ multiplex PCR, the repertoire was profiled, and TCRdb retains in-frame clones only, with some absent. The sample has roughly 700,000 clones, 89% seen once. Material: peripheral blood, obtained in a trial of Ad26.COV2.S vaccine versus placebo. The receptors were sampled from a person aged 18-60 years who received the Ad26.COV2.S COVID-19 vaccine or a placebo.

Only one count was recorded for this clone. This rearrangement joins TRBV7-9 to TRBJ2-7; no definite D call. Germline loops: CDR1 SEHNR, CDR2 FQNEAQ (reference sequence). V was trimmed by 2 bases and J by 6 bases, leaving 8 bases between them. The CDR3 has 12 residues. CDR3 sequence reads: CASSLPAGEQYF. CDR3 nucleotides: TGTGCCAGCAGCTTACCAGCCGGCGAGCAGTACTTC. Full variable domain (remainder filled in from reference TRBV7-9 and TRBJ2-7): DTGVSQNPRHKITKRGQNVTFRCDPISEHNRLYWYRQTLGQGPEFLTYFQNEAQLEKSRLLSDRFSAERPKGSFSTLEIQRTEQGDSAMYLCASSLPAGEQYFGPGTRLTVT.

This chain connects TRBV19 to TRBJ2-5; D perhaps matches TRBD2 (5 bases). Germline lookup yields CDR1 LNHDA and CDR2 SQIVND (reference sequence). The V end lost 6 bases, the J end lost 0 bases, and 11 bases lay between the germline ends. CDR3 length equals 14 residues. Here the CDR3 reads CASRPGGYQETQYF. CDR3 nucleotide sequence: TGTGCCAGTAGGCCAGGAGGCTACCAAGAGACCCAGTACTTC. Supplemented by reference TRBV19 and TRBJ2-5, the full variable domain reads DGGITQSPKYLFRKEGQNVTLSCEQNLNHDAMYWYRQDPGQGLRLIYYSQIVNDFQKGDIAEGYSVSREKKESFPLTVTSAQKNPTAFYLCASRPGGYQETQYFGPGTRLLVL.

This clone was seen only a few times. The rearrangement joins TRBV6-1 to TRBJ2-7; 11 bases map to TRBD2. CDR3 length: 15 residues. The trim removed 3 bases at V and 3 bases at J, leaving 4 bases unmatched. The germline gives CDR1 MNHNS, CDR2 SASEGT. The CDR3 sequence: CASSEVLAGVYEQYF. The CDR3 nucleotides are TGTGCCAGCAGTGAGGTACTAGCGGGAGTCTACGAGCAGTACTTC.

V gene TRBV5-4 combines with J gene TRBJ2-7, with a weak D call TRBD2 (5 bases). Germline V gene sequence: CDR1 SGHNT, CDR2 YYREEE (reference sequence). This CDR3 is 14 amino acids long. Trimming cost V 0 bases and J 5 bases, with 12 bases left between them. Written as DNA, the CDR3 is TGTGCCAGCAGCTTGGCCGGGAATGGGCACGAGCAGTACTTC. Translation gives CASSLAGNGHEQYF. The variable domain in full, completed from reference TRBV5-4 and TRBJ2-7, reads ETGVTQSPTHLIKTRGQQVTLRCSSQSGHNTVSWYQQALGQGPQFIFQYYREEENGRGNFPPRFSGLQFPNYSSELNVNALELDDSALYLCASSLAGNGHEQYFGPGTRLTVT.

The V gene is TRBV2, the J gene TRBJ1-5, with a tentative D call TRBD1 (5 bases). The V end was cut by 1 base, the J end by 7 bases, with 14 bases between. Looked up from germline, CDR1 is SNHLY and CDR2 is FYNNEI. This CDR3 contains 15 residues. The CDR3 loop is CASSEEMGGVQPQHF. The CDR3 DNA sequence: TGTGCCAGCAGTGAAGAGATGGGGGGGGTGCAGCCCCAGCATTTT.

Remarks on this clone: The same CDR3 is also encoded by other DNA sequences in this sample. J is TRBJ2-2 and V is TRBV19; tentatively, D is TRBD2 (6 bases). This CDR3 has 15 residues. V was trimmed by 3 bases and J by 2 bases, leaving 10 bases between them. The germline V gene has CDR1 LNHDA and CDR2 SQIVND (reference sequence). In DNA form, the CDR3 reads TGTGCCAGTAGTATCGGCGGGGCCAACACCGGGGAGCTGTTTTTT. As protein: CASSIGGANTGELFF.

This rearrangement joins TRBV5-4 to TRBJ1-4; TRBD1 is a possible D gene (6 bases). With 0 bases removed from V and 8 bases from J, the gap between germline ends came to 20 bases. The CDR3 is 17 amino acids. Germline V CDR1 and CDR2: SGHNT, YYREEE (reference sequence). CDR3 residues: CASSLGGQSAAIEKLFF. CDR3 DNA: TGTGCCAGCAGCTTGGGCGGACAGAGTGCGGCAATCGAAAAACTGTTTTTT. Using reference TRBV5-4 and TRBJ1-4 for the parts outside the CDR3, the full variable domain is ETGVTQSPTHLIKTRGQQVTLRCSSQSGHNTVSWYQQALGQGPQFIFQYYREEENGRGNFPPRFSGLQFPNYSSELNVNALELDDSALYLCASSLGGQSAAIEKLFFGSGTQLSVL.

The chain uses TRBV11-2 and TRBJ2-3; 7 bases are a match to TRBD2. CDR1 and CDR2 from the germline V gene are SGHAT and FQNNGV. The CDR3 length is 16 residues. The J segment lost 2 bases and the V segment lost 1 base, leaving 6 bases of the junction unmatched. In DNA form, the CDR3 reads TGTGCCAGCAGCTTAGGCCTAGCGGAGCACACAGATACGCAGTATTTT. Protein: CASSLGLAEHTDTQYF.